This T cell receptor beta chain came from a study of shared clonotypes between healthy human individuals. Study details: Each donor's CD4 naive and CD4 memory cells filled three plates apiece, CD8 naive two, and CD8 memory one.

The study's findings and limits: Around 4.7% was the fraction of naive CD4 clonotypes found shared across several donors.

On this clone itself: What it binds is not known.

Genomic DNA (from each subset) was split evenly across several immunoSEQ plates. Some clones are missing from TCRdb's copy, which holds only in-frame ones; the method was immunoSEQ multiplex PCR. The table has a few million clones, about 94% seen once. From germline, CDR1 is MNHNS and CDR2 SASEGT. Trimming took 9 bases from V and 3 from J, leaving 18 bases between them. CDR3 length: 15 residues. It was CD45RO-negative cells, positively selected for CCR7, that made up naive CD8 cells, with terminally differentiated effector memory CD45RA+ cells excluded. Everyone who donated was a Caucasian adult who lived in Nashville, Tennessee.

The clonotype was recovered from a man between 18 and 35 years old in good health. Some clones in this sample may be carry-over from other donors' samples. V usage is TRBV6-1 and J usage is TRBJ1-5; D might be TRBD1 (5 bases). Sequenced: naive CD8+ T cells from PBMCs. The CDR3 nucleotides are TGTGCCAGTTTTAGCGGGGCGCGTAACAATCAGCCCCAGCATTTT. Its translation: CASFSGARNNQPQHF.